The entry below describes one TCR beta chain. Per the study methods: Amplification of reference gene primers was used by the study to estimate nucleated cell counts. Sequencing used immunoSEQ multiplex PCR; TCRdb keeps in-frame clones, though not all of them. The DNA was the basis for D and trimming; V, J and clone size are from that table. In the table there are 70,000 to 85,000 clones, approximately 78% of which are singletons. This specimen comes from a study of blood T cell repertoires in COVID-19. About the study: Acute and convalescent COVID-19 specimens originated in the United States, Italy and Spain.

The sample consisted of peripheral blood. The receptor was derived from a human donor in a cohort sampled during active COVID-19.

The CDR3 reads CASSQETSGGTQYF. CDR3 DNA: TGTGCCAGCAGCCAAGAAACTAGCGGGGGAACGCAGTATTTT. This sequence joins TRBV3-1 (or the pseudogene TRBV3-2) and TRBJ2-3; 11 positions match TRBD2. The CDR3 has 14 amino acids. The germline CDR1 and CDR2 sequences are LGHDT and YNNKEL (reference sequence). With 0 bases clipped from V and 9 bases from J, the junction kept 2 bases outside the gene matches.